What follows are 9 T cell receptor beta chains derived from one specimen sequenced in a study of T cells expressing NK-cell markers. TCRdb reprocessed the 5' RACE reads; each CDR3 protein has one entry and no DNA is given. In all, the sample yields 250,000 or so distinct CDR3 sequences. The sample consisted of blood T cells: a sorted CD56 or NKG2C T cell subset, CD4+ or CD8+ T cells, or bulk PBMC T cells (not recorded which). The receptors stem from a woman between 18 and 70 years old in good health.

The chain has TRBV29-1 and TRBJ2-1; the TCRdb call, TRBD2, lacks DNA for checking. The CDR3 consists of 13 residues. CDR1 and CDR2 from the germline V gene are SQVTM and ANQGSEA. The CDR3 spells CSAGTRSRVEQFF.

This sequence joins TRBV5-1 and TRBJ2-1. CDR3 length: 14 residues. Germline loops: CDR1 SGHRS, CDR2 YFSETQ. The CDR3 loop reads CASSLAGYRDEQFF.

The CDR3 loop reads CASSPDFSTDTQYF. The chain links TRBV11-2 to TRBJ2-3; the TCRdb call, TRBD2, lacks DNA for checking. The CDR3 is made up of 14 amino acids. Looked up from germline, CDR1 is SGHAT and CDR2 is FQNNGV.

The chain is built from TRBV29-1 and TRBJ2-2; the D call of TRBD1 rests on TCRdb alone, since no DNA is present to check it. The germline V gene has CDR1 SQVTM and CDR2 ANQGSEA. CDR3 length: 13 residues. This CDR3 is CSAGGHNTGELFF.

The chain employs TRBV11-2 and TRBJ1-5; TCRdb's assignment of TRBD1 cannot be checked, as there is no DNA. The germline CDR1 and CDR2 sequences are SGHAT and FQNNGV. This CDR3 is 12 amino acids long. The CDR3 protein is CASSRGFQPQHF.

This chain links TRBV25-1 with TRBJ2-4. The CDR3 sequence is 11 residues long. Germline values: CDR1 MGHDK, CDR2 SYGVNS. The CDR3 loop reads CASRGLNIQYF.

The rearrangement links TRBV12-3 or TRBV12-4 to TRBJ2-1; TCRdb lists TRBD1, though no DNA is available to test this call. This CDR3 contains 15 residues. The CDR3: CASSLRVALSGEQFF.

The rearrangement uses TRBV3-1 and TRBJ1-2. This CDR3 comprises 13 residues. Germline V CDR1 and CDR2: LGHDT, YNNKEL (reference sequence). The CDR3 spells CASSQARDRGYTF.

The J gene is TRBJ2-3, the V gene TRBV20-1. The CDR3 consists of 12 residues. Germline assignment: CDR1 DFQATT and CDR2 SNEGSKA (reference sequence). The CDR3 loop is CSAMGKGIGQYF.